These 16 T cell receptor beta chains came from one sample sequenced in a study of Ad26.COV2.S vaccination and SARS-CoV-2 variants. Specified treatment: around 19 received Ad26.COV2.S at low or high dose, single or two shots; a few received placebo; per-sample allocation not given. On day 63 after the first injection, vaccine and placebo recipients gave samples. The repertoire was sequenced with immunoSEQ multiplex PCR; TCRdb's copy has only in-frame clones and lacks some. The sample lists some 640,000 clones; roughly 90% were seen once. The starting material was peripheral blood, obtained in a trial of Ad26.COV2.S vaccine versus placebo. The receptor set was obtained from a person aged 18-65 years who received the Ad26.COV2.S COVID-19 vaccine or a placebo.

Written as DNA, the CDR3 is TGTGCCTGGAGTGTATGGGGGAACGAGCAGTACTTC. As protein: CAWSVWGNEQYF. The chain links TRBV30 to TRBJ2-7; D is possibly TRBD1 or TRBD2 (5 bases each). The ends were cut back, 0 bases at V and 5 bases at J, with 8 bases in the middle. Germline V gene lookup returns CDR1 GTSNPN and CDR2 SVGIG (reference sequence). CDR3 size: 12 residues. The full variable domain, its missing parts supplied by reference TRBV30 and TRBJ2-7, is SQTIHQWPATLVQPVGSPLSLECTVEGTSNPNLYWYRQAAGRGLQLLFYSVGIGQISSEVPQNLSASRPQDRQFILSSKKLLLSDSGFYLCAWSVWGNEQYFGPGTRLTVT.

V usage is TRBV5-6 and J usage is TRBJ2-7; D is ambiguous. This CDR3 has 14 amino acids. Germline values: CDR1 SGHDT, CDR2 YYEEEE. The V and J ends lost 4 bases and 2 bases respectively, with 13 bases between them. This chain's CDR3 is CASSPGPGAYEQYF. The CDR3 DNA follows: TGTGCCAGCAGCCCGGGTCCCGGAGCCTACGAGCAGTACTTC.

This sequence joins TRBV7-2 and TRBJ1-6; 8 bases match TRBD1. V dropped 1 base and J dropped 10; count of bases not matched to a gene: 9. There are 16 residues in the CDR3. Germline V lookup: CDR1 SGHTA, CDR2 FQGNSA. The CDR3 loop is CASSLGGQGTGSPLHF. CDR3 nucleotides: TGTGCCAGCAGCTTAGGAGGACAGGGAACCGGGTCACCCCTCCACTTT.

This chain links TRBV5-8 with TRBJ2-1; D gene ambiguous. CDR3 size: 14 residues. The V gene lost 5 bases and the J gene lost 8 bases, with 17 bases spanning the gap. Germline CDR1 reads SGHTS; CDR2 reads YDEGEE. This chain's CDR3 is CASSSPAGGDEQFF. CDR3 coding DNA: TGTGCCAGCAGTAGTCCGGCAGGTGGGGATGAGCAGTTCTTC.

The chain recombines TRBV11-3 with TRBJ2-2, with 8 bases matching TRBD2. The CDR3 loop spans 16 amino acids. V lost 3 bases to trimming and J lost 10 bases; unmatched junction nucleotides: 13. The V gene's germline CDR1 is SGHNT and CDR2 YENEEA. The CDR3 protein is CASSLGLAGAIEELFF. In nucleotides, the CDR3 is TGTGCCAGCAGCTTGGGCCTAGCGGGCGCCATTGAGGAGCTGTTTTTT.

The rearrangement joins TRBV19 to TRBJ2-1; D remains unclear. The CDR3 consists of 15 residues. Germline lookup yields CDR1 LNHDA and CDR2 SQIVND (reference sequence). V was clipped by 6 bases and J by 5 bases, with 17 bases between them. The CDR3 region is CASRAQPEVHNEQFF. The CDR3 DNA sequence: TGTGCCAGTAGGGCGCAGCCCGAAGTTCACAATGAGCAGTTCTTC.

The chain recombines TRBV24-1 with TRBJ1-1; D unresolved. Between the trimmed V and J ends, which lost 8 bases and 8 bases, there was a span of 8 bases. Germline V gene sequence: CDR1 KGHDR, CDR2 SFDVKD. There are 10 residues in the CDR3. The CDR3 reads CATTPGEAFF. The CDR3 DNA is TGTGCCACCACTCCGGGGGAAGCTTTCTTT.

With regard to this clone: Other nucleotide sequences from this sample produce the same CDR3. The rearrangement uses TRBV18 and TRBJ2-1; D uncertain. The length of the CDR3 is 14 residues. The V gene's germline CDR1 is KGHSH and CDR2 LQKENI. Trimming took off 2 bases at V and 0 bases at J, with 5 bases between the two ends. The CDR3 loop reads CASSPGDSYNEQFF. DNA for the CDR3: TGTGCCAGCTCACCAGGGGACTCCTACAATGAGCAGTTCTTC.

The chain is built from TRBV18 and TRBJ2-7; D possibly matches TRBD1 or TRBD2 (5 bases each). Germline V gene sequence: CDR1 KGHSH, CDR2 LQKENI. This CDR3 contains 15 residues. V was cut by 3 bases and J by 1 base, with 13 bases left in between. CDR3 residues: CASSPGTAPSYEQYF. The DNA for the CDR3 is TGTGCCAGCTCACCCGGGACGGCTCCTTCCTACGAGCAGTACTTC.

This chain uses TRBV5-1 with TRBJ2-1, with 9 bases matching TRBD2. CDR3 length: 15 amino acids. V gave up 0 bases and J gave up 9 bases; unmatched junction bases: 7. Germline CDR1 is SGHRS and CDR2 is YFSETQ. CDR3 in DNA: TGCGCCAGCAGCTTGGTTCCTAGCGGGGAGGGTGAGCAGTTCTTC. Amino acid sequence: CASSLVPSGEGEQFF.

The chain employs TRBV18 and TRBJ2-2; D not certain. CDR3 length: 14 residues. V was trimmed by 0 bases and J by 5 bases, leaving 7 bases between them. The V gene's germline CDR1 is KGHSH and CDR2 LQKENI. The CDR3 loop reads CASSPPATTGELFF. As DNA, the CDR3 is TGTGCCAGCTCACCACCGGCAACTACCGGGGAGCTGTTTTTT.

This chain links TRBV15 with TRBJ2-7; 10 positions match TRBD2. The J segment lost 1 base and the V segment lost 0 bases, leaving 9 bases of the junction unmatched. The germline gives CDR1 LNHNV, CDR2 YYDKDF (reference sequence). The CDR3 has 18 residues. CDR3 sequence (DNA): TGTGCCACCAGCAGAGAGACTCTCTCTAGCGGGAGTTCCTACGAGCAGTACTTC. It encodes CATSRETLSSGSSYEQYF.

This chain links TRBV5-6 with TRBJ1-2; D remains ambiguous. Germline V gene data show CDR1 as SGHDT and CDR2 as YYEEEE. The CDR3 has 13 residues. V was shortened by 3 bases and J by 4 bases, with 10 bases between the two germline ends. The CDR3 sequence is CASSSTSLYGYTF. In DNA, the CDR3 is TGTGCCAGCAGCTCCACGTCTCTCTATGGCTACACCTTC. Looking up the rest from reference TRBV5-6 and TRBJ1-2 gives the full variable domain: DAGVTQSPTHLIKTRGQQVTLRCSPKSGHDTVSWYQQALGQGPQFIFQYYEEEERQRGNFPDRFSGHQFPNYSSELNVNALLLGDSALYLCASSSTSLYGYTFGSGTRLTVV.

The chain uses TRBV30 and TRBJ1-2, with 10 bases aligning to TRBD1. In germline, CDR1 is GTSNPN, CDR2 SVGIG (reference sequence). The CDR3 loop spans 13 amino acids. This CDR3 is CGQGAYGLGGYTF. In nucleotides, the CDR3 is TGTGGACAGGGGGCCTATGGACTGGGTGGCTACACCTTC.

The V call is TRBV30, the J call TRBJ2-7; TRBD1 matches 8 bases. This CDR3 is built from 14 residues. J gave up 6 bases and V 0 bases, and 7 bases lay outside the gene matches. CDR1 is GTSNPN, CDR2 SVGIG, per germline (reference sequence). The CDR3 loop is CAWSVPQGVFEQYF. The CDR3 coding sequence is TGTGCCTGGAGTGTACCACAGGGGGTGTTCGAGCAGTACTTC. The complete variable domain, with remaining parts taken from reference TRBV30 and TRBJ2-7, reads SQTIHQWPATLVQPVGSPLSLECTVEGTSNPNLYWYRQAAGRGLQLLFYSVGIGQISSEVPQNLSASRPQDRQFILSSKKLLLSDSGFYLCAWSVPQGVFEQYFGPGTRLTVT.

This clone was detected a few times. The DNA of the CDR3 is TGCGCCAGCAGCCAAGATCGGGGCTACGAGCAGTACTTC. Encoded protein: CASSQDRGYEQYF. The chain carries TRBV4-1 and TRBJ2-7, with TRBD2 as a possible D gene (5 bases). In germline, CDR1 is MGHRA, CDR2 YSYEKL. CDR3 size: 13 residues. V was shortened by 0 bases and J by 3 bases, with 6 bases between the two germline ends.